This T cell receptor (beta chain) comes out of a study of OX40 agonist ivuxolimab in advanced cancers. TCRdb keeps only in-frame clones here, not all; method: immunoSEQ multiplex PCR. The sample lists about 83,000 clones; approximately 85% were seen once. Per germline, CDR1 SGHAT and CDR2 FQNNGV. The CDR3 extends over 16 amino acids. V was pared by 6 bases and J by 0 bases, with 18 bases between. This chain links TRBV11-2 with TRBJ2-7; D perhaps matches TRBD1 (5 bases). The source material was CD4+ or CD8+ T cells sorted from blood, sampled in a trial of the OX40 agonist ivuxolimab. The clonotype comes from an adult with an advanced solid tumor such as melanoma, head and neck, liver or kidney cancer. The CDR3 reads CASRFTGTLTSYEQYF. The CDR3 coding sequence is TGTGCCAGCAGATTCACAGGTACCCTAACCTCCTACGAGCAGTACTTC. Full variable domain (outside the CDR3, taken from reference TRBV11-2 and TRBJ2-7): EAGVAQSPRYKIIEKRQSVAFWCNPISGHATLYWYQQILGQGPKLLIQFQNNGVVDDSQLPKDRFSAERLKGVDSTLKIQPAKLEDSAVYLCASRFTGTLTSYEQYFGPGTRLTVT.